This TCR beta chain was captured by sequencing in a study of blood T cell repertoires in COVID-19. Across the study: Material from acute and convalescent COVID-19 was sourced from the United States, Italy and Spain. Sources were T cells, B-cell-depleted T cells, or PBMCs; the material itself was cDNA or gDNA.

The J segment lost 2 bases and the V segment lost 1 base, leaving 10 bases of the junction unmatched. The germline gives CDR1 SGHAT, CDR2 FQNNGV. The CDR3 totals 19 residues. As originally analysed: Amplifying reference gene primers gave estimates of nucleated cell counts. Produced via immunoSEQ multiplex PCR; TCRdb's table is partial and in-frame only. V and J calls plus clone size are reproduced from that table; the DNA served to infer D and trimming. The table has about 130,000 clones, 86% seen once; the top ten hold about 5.4%. The chain links TRBV11-2 to TRBJ2-1, with TRBD2 identical over 11 bases. Source material: peripheral blood. The TCR originated in a human donor in a cohort sampled during active COVID-19. The CDR3 nucleotides read TGTGCCAGCAGCTTAGGGGAACTAGCGGGAGAGGGGGCCTACAATGAGCAGTTCTTC. Translation: CASSLGELAGEGAYNEQFF.